This paragraph covers one T cell receptor beta chain sequence. The V end was cut by 2 bases, the J end by 5 bases, with 10 bases between. CDR1 and CDR2 from the germline V gene are GTSNPN and SVGIG (reference sequence). The CDR3 is 13 residues long. Sequenced by immunoSEQ multiplex PCR; TCRdb stores in-frame clones only, minus some. The data show 110,000 or so clones, more than 75% seen once. These data come from a study of blood T cell repertoires in COVID-19. Study background: T cells, B-cell-depleted T cells, or PBMCs provided the cDNA or gDNA that served as material.

The specimen sequenced was peripheral blood. This TCR came from a woman aged 40 to 49 with acute or convalescent COVID-19. The chain recombines TRBV30 with TRBJ2-1; no firm D call. CDR3 in DNA: TGTGCCTGGAGTCGCGGTCGGGACAATGAGCAGTTCTTC. This sequence encodes CAWSRGRDNEQFF.